The subject of this entry is one T cell receptor (beta chain). This clonotype was found a few times. Its antigen remains unidentified. No base qualities exist here, and no much larger clone lies one base off it. The library was made by RT-PCR. Sequenced using an Illumina HiSeq 2500. The public reads were quality trimmed at Q25 with fastp and then assembled into clones with MiXCR by TCRdb, keeping productive beta chains. Duplicate CDR3 protein sequences are folded into a single record with the most common DNA and genes. This sample holds about 180,000 distinct CDR3 sequences; about 10% were observed only once. The top ten clonotypes cover 35% to 40% of the sample. The data belong to a study of response to subunit inactivated influenza vaccine (dated by TCRdb to the late 2010s). As for the study more broadly: Deep quantitative T cell receptor repertoire profiling was used in the study to track responses to a trivalent subunit inactivated influenza vaccine.

The germline ends are 7 bases apart after V is trimmed by 2 bases and J by 0 bases. The CDR3 measures 15 amino acids from cysteine to phenylalanine. Only CDR3 DNA remains: 45 bases, in frame from the first base. Looking up the germline V gene (reference sequence) yields CDR1 PRHDT and CDR2 FYEKMQ. The research as a whole found: The authors proposed that each seasonal influenza vaccination may bring in only a limited number of new T cells.

The chain is made from TRBV13 and TRBJ2-2, with the D segment identity uncertain. The receptor was isolated from a man in his fifties or sixties who received an inactivated influenza vaccine. Donor details come from another sample of the same person, matched by shared clones. Sequenced here: CD8+ T cells sorted from PBMCs, sampled roughly 24 months after vaccination. The CDR3 protein sequence reads: CASSLPIPNTGELFF. DNA sequence: TGTGCCAGCAGCTTACCCATTCCGAACACCGGGGAGCTGTTTTTT.